What follows are 29 T cell receptor beta chains derived from one specimen sequenced in a study of cytomegalovirus exposure and HLA in healthy donors. The study ran its PCR with 60 Vbeta and 13 Jbeta primers. The repertoire was sequenced with immunoSEQ multiplex PCR; TCRdb's copy has only in-frame clones and lacks some. This sample has 100,000 to 150,000 clones, with roughly four fifths found just once. The material sequenced was PBMCs. The source is a boy aged 5-17 years in good health and CMV-seronegative.

V is TRBV29-1 and J is TRBJ2-1, with TRBD1 as a possible D gene (6 bases). The V end lost 5 bases, the J end lost 8 bases, and 16 bases lay between the germline ends. CDR1 and CDR2 (germline): SQVTM, ANQGSEA. The CDR3 loop spans 13 amino acids. The CDR3 sequence: CSVMTGPRDEQFF. CDR3 in DNA: TGCAGCGTTATGACAGGCCCCAGGGATGAGCAGTTCTTC.

This chain uses TRBV7-3 with TRBJ2-1; 8 bases are shared with TRBD2. Germline V gene data show CDR1 as SGHTA and CDR2 as FQGTGA. The CDR3 has 13 amino acids. J gave up 9 bases and V 4 bases, and 5 bases lay outside the gene matches. The CDR3 DNA follows: TGTGCCAGCAGCTCCCTCGGGACTAGTGAGCAGTTCTTC. Translated, it gives CASSSLGTSEQFF.

The chain carries TRBV9 and TRBJ2-1; D uncertain. Per the germline V gene, CDR1 is SGDLS and CDR2 is YYNGEE. This CDR3 region has 14 residues. Between the trimmed V and J ends, which lost 6 bases and 6 bases, there was a span of 16 bases. Here the CDR3 DNA reads TGTGCCAGCACCTCCAGTAGCTCCCCCAATGAGCAGTTCTTC. This sequence encodes CASTSSSSPNEQFF.

The chain recombines TRBV7-9 with TRBJ1-1, with TRBD1 as a possible D gene (5 bases). Germline V CDR1 and CDR2: SEHNR, FQNEAQ (reference sequence). This CDR3 comprises 12 residues. V gave up 2 bases and J gave up 7 bases, with 8 bases separating them. CDR3 DNA sequence: TGTGCCAGCAGCTTATTCGACAGTGAAGCTTTCTTT. Protein product: CASSLFDSEAFF. Looking up the rest from reference TRBV7-9 and TRBJ1-1 gives the full variable domain: DTGVSQNPRHKITKRGQNVTFRCDPISEHNRLYWYRQTLGQGPEFLTYFQNEAQLEKSRLLSDRFSAERPKGSFSTLEIQRTEQGDSAMYLCASSLFDSEAFFGQGTRLTVV.

The chain employs TRBV6-4 and TRBJ2-1; 7 bases align to TRBD2. From germline, CDR1 is MRHNA and CDR2 SNTAGT. With 0 bases clipped from V and 5 bases from J, the junction kept 7 bases outside the gene matches. The CDR3 consists of 16 residues. The CDR3 sequence is CASSDSNSGHNNEQFF. The CDR3 DNA sequence: TGTGCCAGCAGTGACTCGAATAGCGGGCATAACAATGAGCAGTTCTTC.

The chain links TRBV4-3 to TRBJ2-7, with D hard to call. The V gene lost 4 bases and the J gene lost 1 base, with 11 bases spanning the gap. Germline V CDR1 and CDR2: LGHNA, YSLEER. The CDR3 has 14 residues. The CDR3 loop reads CASSPGVKSYEQYF. CDR3 DNA: TGCGCCAGCAGCCCCGGAGTTAAATCCTACGAGCAGTACTTC.

This clone has just a few counts. The CDR3 sequence: CAWSFSGAGSNEQFF. The CDR3 coding sequence is TGTGCCTGGAGCTTTAGCGGGGCAGGGTCGAATGAGCAGTTCTTC. The V gene is TRBV30, the J gene TRBJ2-1; TRBD2 aligns across 8 bases. The CDR3 contains 15 residues. Losses at the gene ends were 3 bases for V and 7 bases for J; bases not matched to a gene: 11. CDR1 and CDR2 from the germline V gene are GTSNPN and SVGIG (reference sequence).

The chain carries TRBV7-3 and TRBJ2-1, with TRBD1 as a possible D gene (5 bases). The CDR3 is 13 residues long. Germline V lookup: CDR1 SGHTA, CDR2 FQGTGA. Trimming shortened V by 2 bases and J by 9 bases, and 11 bases separated the two germline ends. The CDR3 region has the DNA TGTGCCAGCAGCTTAGGTGGTGACAGTGAGCAGTTCTTC. Protein product: CASSLGGDSEQFF.

This clone was found once. The chain employs TRBV7-2 and TRBJ2-2; maybe TRBD2 (7 bases). Trimming pared 5 bases from V and 0 bases from J, leaving 13 bases between. The CDR3 extends over 16 amino acids. Germline V gene lookup returns CDR1 SGHTA and CDR2 FQGNSA. The CDR3 reads CASSPRGGANTGELFF. The DNA for the CDR3 is TGTGCCAGCAGCCCACGAGGGGGGGCGAACACCGGGGAGCTGTTTTTT.

The chain links TRBV6-4 to TRBJ2-1, with TRBD2 matching 12 bases. The CDR3 has 15 amino acids. V lost 5 bases to trimming and J lost 6 bases; unmatched junction nucleotides: 5. Germline CDR1 reads MRHNA; CDR2 reads SNTAGT. CDR3 residues: CASSPTSGSPNEQFF. The CDR3 nucleotides read TGTGCCAGCAGTCCGACTAGCGGGAGCCCCAATGAGCAGTTCTTC.

The chain joins TRBV5-1 to TRBJ2-5; TRBD1 aligns across 7 bases. The J call is doubtful: the DNA matches TRBJ2-7 better. This CDR3 spans 15 amino acids. CDR1 is SGHRS, CDR2 YFSETQ, per germline. DNA of the CDR3: TGCGCCAGCAGCTTGGAGGGACAGCGAACCTACGAGCAGTACTTC. Its translation is CASSLEGQRTYEQYF.

The chain employs TRBV15 and TRBJ2-2, with 7 positions matching TRBD2. CDR3 length: 17 amino acids. The V and J ends lost 0 bases and 4 bases, in that order; junction bases with no gene match: 8. Per germline, CDR1 LNHNV and CDR2 YYDKDF (reference sequence). In nucleotides, the CDR3 is TGTGCCACCAGCAGAGATCGTGGCGGGAGAAGCACCGGGGAGCTGTTTTTT. Encoded protein: CATSRDRGGRSTGELFF.

Worth noting for this clone: The same CDR3 arises from other DNA sequences in this sample as well. The chain combines TRBV29-1 with TRBJ2-2; possibly TRBD2 for D (6 bases). Per germline, CDR1 SQVTM and CDR2 ANQGSEA. Trimming left V 3 bases short and J 7 bases short, with 6 bases between. There are 11 residues in the CDR3. The CDR3 loop reads CSVDGGGELFF. CDR3 in DNA: TGCAGCGTTGACGGGGGCGGGGAGCTGTTTTTT.

The chain links TRBV5-1 to TRBJ2-3, with D hard to call. Trimming took off 4 bases at V and 0 bases at J, with 18 bases between the two ends. The CDR3 is 17 amino acids. Germline lookup yields CDR1 SGHRS and CDR2 YFSETQ. The CDR3 coding sequence is TGCGCCAGCAGCGTAGCTAACCTTGTCGCTAGCACAGATACGCAGTATTTT. Translated, it gives CASSVANLVASTDTQYF.

This chain joins TRBV19 and TRBJ1-4; a weak D match, TRBD1 (5 bases). Per the germline V gene, CDR1 is LNHDA and CDR2 is SQIVND (reference sequence). The V end was cut by 6 bases, the J end by 6 bases, with 14 bases between. The length of the CDR3 is 14 residues. CDR3 region: CASSPARVDEKLFF. The CDR3 nucleotides read TGTGCCAGTAGCCCCGCCAGGGTGGATGAAAAACTGTTTTTT.

This clone turned up a few times. J is TRBJ1-1 and V is TRBV5-4; D not resolved. V was clipped by 1 base and J by 4 bases, with 8 bases between them. Per germline, CDR1 SGHNT and CDR2 YYREEE (reference sequence). The CDR3 extends over 13 amino acids. The CDR3 region is CASSLLLVTEAFF. DNA for the CDR3: TGTGCCAGCAGCTTGTTATTAGTCACTGAAGCTTTCTTT.

CDR3 residues: CASSQTPHDRGRMDTEAFF. Here the CDR3 DNA reads TGCGCCAGCAGCCAGACGCCTCATGACAGGGGGCGCATGGACACTGAAGCTTTCTTT. The V call is TRBV4-3, the J call TRBJ1-1; 10 bases fit TRBD1. The trim removed 3 bases at V and 3 bases at J, leaving 16 bases unmatched. CDR3 length equals 19 residues. Looked up from germline, CDR1 is LGHNA and CDR2 is YSLEER.

The rearrangement joins TRBV14 to TRBJ2-1; 12 bases line up with TRBD2. Germline V lookup: CDR1 SGHDN, CDR2 FVKESK. V was clipped by 3 bases and J by 8 bases; unmatched bases: 8. This CDR3 is built from 16 residues. This CDR3 reads CASSQSLAGGWDEQFF. The CDR3 DNA follows: TGTGCCAGCAGCCAGAGCCTAGCGGGAGGGTGGGATGAGCAGTTCTTC.

V and J are TRBV5-1 and TRBJ2-1, with 13 positions matching TRBD2. Looked up from germline, CDR1 is SGHRS and CDR2 is YFSETQ. CDR3 length equals 15 residues. V was clipped by 3 bases and J by 9 bases; unmatched bases: 6. The CDR3 DNA reads as TGCGCCAGCAGCTCGGTGGGACTAGCGGGAAGTGAGCAGTTCTTC. This sequence encodes CASSSVGLAGSEQFF.

The chain couples TRBV5-1 to TRBJ2-7; D is unresolved. Germline CDR1 SGHRS, CDR2 YFSETQ. The CDR3 runs to 14 residues. With 1 base removed from V and 2 bases from J, the gap between germline ends came to 10 bases. CDR3 nucleotides: TGCGCCAGCAGCTTGCTTGGAGACCCCTACGAGCAGTACTTC. Residues: CASSLLGDPYEQYF.

The CDR3 DNA is TGCAGCGTTGATGTTGCGCTCACAGATACGCAGTATTTT. Its protein product is CSVDVALTDTQYF. This chain links TRBV29-1 with TRBJ2-3; no reliable D call. The CDR3 sequence is 13 residues long. Per the germline V gene, CDR1 is SQVTM and CDR2 is ANQGSEA. V lost 3 bases and J 2 bases, leaving 9 bases between the germline ends.

J is TRBJ1-3 and V is TRBV9, with D possibly TRBD1 on 6 matching bases. The ends were cut back, 5 bases at V and 5 bases at J, with 11 bases in the middle. The germline CDR1 and CDR2 sequences are SGDLS and YYNGEE. The CDR3 has 13 amino acids. CDR3 region: CASSVDSRNTIYF. CDR3 coding DNA: TGTGCCAGCAGTGTGGACAGCCGAAACACCATATATTTT.

CDR3 nucleotide sequence: TGTGCCAGCAGTTATCGGGGGACCTCCTACGAGCAGTACTTC. Residues: CASSYRGTSYEQYF. The chain joins TRBV27 to TRBJ2-7, with D maybe TRBD2 (6 bases). Trimming removed 4 bases at V and 0 bases at J, with 10 bases between. This CDR3 spans 14 amino acids. The V gene's germline CDR1 is MNHEY and CDR2 SMNVEV (reference sequence).

To note about this clone: The same CDR3 can be traced to other DNA sequences in this sample. The chain combines TRBV30 with TRBJ1-4, with TRBD1 matching over 11 bases. Trimming took 2 bases from V and 8 from J; bases not matched to a gene: 1. The CDR3 loop spans 13 amino acids. Germline values: CDR1 GTSNPN, CDR2 SVGIG (reference sequence). The CDR3 loop is CAWSRDRGEKLFF. The CDR3 nucleotides read TGTGCCTGGAGTAGGGACAGGGGGGAAAAACTGTTTTTT.

The chain carries TRBV10-1 and TRBJ2-1, with TRBD2 matching 14 bases. Germline loops: CDR1 WNHNN, CDR2 SYGVQD (reference sequence). CDR3 length: 18 amino acids. V was clipped by 6 bases and J by 4 bases; unmatched bases: 11. CDR3 DNA sequence: TGCGCCAGCAGCATCGGGACTAGCGGGAGCGGGAAATACAATGAGCAGTTCTTC. Residues: CASSIGTSGSGKYNEQFF.

V and J are TRBV7-2 and TRBJ2-3; 9 bases fit TRBD2. Germline loops: CDR1 SGHTA, CDR2 FQGNSA. The CDR3 sequence is 18 residues long. The V gene end was trimmed by 1 base and the J gene end by 1 base; junction bases not matched to a gene: 9. The CDR3 DNA reads as TGTGCCAGCAGCTTAGTTAGCGGGAGAGTCGGTGGCACAGATACGCAGTATTTT. It codes for CASSLVSGRVGGTDTQYF.

V usage is TRBV5-1 and J usage is TRBJ2-3; D is undetermined. This CDR3 region has 14 residues. The V and J ends lost 3 bases and 0 bases respectively, with 8 bases between them. The germline gives CDR1 SGHRS, CDR2 YFSETQ. CDR3 DNA sequence: TGCGCCAGCAGCTCCCTAGTTAGCACAGATACGCAGTATTTT. It encodes CASSSLVSTDTQYF.

This clone has a handful of counts. The V and J genes are TRBV5-4 and TRBJ2-1; 11 positions match TRBD2. Germline V CDR1 and CDR2: SGHNT, YYREEE (reference sequence). The CDR3 spans 16 residues. J gave up 4 bases and V 4 bases, and 7 bases lay outside the gene matches. The DNA for the CDR3 is TGTGCCAGCAGCATGGGCGGACTAGCGGGTTACAATGAGCAGTTCTTC. Amino acids: CASSMGGLAGYNEQFF.

In this sample, this clone turned up once. The rearrangement links TRBV5-4 to TRBJ2-7; D remains unclear. Trimming removed 0 bases from V and 3 bases from J, with 10 bases in between. Germline V gene lookup returns CDR1 SGHNT and CDR2 YYREEE (reference sequence). This CDR3 is built from 14 residues. For the CDR3, the DNA is TGTGCCAGCAGCTTGGGTGCGAGTGACTACGAGCAGTACTTC. Translated, it gives CASSLGASDYEQYF.